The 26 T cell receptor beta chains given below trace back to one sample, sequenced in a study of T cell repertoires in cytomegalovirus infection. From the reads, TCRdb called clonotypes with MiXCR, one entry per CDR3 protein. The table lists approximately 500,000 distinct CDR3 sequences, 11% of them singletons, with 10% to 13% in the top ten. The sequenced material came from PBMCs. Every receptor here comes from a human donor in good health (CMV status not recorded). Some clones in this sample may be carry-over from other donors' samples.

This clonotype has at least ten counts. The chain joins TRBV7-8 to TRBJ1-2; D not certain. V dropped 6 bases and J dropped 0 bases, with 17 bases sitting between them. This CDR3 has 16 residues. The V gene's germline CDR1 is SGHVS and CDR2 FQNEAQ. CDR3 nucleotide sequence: TGTGCCAGCAGGAAGGAAACAGAAGGAGCTAACTATGGCTACACCTTC. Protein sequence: CASRKETEGANYGYTF.

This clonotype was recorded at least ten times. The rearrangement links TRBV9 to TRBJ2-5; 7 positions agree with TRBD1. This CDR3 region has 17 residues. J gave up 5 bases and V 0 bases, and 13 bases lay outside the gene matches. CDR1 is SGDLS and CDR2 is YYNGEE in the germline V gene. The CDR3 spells CASSVGRTGREVETQYF. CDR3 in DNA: TGTGCCAGCAGCGTAGGACGGACAGGAAGAGAGGTTGAGACCCAGTACTTC.

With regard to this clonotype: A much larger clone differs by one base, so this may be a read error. The CDR3 protein is CASSPGTEINAEAFF. CDR3 DNA sequence: TGTGCCAGCAGTCCAGGGACAGAGATTAATGCTGAAGCTTTCTTT. The genes are TRBV27 and TRBJ1-1; 7 positions agree with TRBD1. V shed 5 bases and J 6 bases; nucleotides not matched to a gene: 12. The germline V gene has CDR1 MNHEY and CDR2 SMNVEV (reference sequence). This CDR3 is built from 15 residues.

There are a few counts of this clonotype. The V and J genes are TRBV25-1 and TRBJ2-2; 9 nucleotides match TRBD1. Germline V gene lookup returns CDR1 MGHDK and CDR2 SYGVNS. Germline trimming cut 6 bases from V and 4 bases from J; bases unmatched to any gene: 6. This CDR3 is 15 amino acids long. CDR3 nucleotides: TGTGCCAGCAGGGAGGACAGGGGTGGCACCGGGGAGCTGTTTTTT. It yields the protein CASREDRGGTGELFF.

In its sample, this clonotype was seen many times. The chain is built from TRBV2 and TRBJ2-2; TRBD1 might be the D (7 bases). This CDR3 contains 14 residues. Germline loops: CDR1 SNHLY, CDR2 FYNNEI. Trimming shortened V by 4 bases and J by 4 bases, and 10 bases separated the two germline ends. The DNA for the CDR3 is TGTGCCAGCAGTGGACAGGGAGGCACCGGGGAGCTGTTTTTT. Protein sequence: CASSGQGGTGELFF.

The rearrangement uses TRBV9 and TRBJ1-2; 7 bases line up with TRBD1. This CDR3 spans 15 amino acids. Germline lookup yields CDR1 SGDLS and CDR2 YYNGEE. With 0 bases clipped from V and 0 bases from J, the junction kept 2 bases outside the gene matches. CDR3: CASSVGDRANYGYTF. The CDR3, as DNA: TGTGCCAGCAGCGTAGGAGACAGGGCTAACTATGGCTACACCTTC.

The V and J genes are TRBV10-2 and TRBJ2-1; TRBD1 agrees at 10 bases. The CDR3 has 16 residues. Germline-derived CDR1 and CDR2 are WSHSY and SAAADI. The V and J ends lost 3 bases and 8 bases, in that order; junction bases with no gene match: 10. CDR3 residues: CASSEPTGGLVDEQFF. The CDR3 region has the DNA TGCGCCAGCAGTGAACCGACAGGGGGCTTAGTGGATGAGCAGTTCTTC.

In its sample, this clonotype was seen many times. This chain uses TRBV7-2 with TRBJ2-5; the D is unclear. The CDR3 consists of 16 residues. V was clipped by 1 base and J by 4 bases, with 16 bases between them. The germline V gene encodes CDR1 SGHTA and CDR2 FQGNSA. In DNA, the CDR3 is TGTGCCAGCAGCTTAGATCTCACGCATGTACGAGAGACCCAGTACTTC. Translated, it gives CASSLDLTHVRETQYF.

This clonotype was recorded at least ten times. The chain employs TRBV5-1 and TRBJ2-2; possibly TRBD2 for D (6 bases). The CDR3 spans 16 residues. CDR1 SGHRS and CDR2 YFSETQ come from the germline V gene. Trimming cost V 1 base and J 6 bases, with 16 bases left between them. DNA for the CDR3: TGCGCCAGCAGCTTGAGGGAGGTACAGGCGGCCGGGGAGCTGTTTTTT. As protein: CASSLREVQAAGELFF.

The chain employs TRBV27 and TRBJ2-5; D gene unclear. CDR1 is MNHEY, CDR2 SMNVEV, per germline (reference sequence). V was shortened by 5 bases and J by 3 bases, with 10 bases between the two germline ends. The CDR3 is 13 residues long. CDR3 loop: CASSRKREETQYF. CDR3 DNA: TGTGCCAGCAGTCGCAAAAGGGAAGAGACCCAGTACTTC.

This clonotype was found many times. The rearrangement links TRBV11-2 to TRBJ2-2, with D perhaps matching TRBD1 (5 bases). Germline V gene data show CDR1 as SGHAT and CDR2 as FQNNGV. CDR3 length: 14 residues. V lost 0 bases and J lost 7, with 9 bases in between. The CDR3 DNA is TGTGCCAGCAGCTTAGAGGGGCGAGGCGGGGAGCTGTTTTTT. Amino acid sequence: CASSLEGRGGELFF.

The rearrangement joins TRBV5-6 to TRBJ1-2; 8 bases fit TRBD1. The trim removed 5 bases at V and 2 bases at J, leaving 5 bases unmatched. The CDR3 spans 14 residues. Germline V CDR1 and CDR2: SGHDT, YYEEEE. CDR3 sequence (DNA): TGTGCCAGCAGGAGACAGGGGCGAAACTATGGCTACACCTTC. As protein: CASRRQGRNYGYTF.

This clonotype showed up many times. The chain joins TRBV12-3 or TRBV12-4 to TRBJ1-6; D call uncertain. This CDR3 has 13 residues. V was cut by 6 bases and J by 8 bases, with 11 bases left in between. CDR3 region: CASSQEVDSPLHF. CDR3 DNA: TGTGCCAGCAGCCAGGAGGTGGATTCACCCCTCCACTTT.

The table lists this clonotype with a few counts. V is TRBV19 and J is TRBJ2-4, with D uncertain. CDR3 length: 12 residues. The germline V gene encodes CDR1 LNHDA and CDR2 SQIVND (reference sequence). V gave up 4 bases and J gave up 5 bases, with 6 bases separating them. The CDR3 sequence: CASSTRQNIQYF. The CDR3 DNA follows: TGTGCCAGTAGTACTCGACAAAACATTCAGTACTTC.

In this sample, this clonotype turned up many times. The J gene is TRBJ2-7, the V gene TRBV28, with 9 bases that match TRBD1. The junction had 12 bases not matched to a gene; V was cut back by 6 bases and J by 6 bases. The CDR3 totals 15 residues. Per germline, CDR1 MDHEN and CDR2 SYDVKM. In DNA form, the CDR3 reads TGTGCCAGCAGAGACCTCCGGGACAGGGCCTCCGAGCAGTACTTC. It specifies CASRDLRDRASEQYF.

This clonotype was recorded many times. CDR3 sequence: CASSVVTGPWETQYF. In DNA, the CDR3 is TGTGCCAGCAGCGTAGTAACCGGCCCCTGGGAGACCCAGTACTTC. V usage is TRBV9 and J usage is TRBJ2-5; D unresolved. V was trimmed by 0 bases and J by 5 bases, leaving 14 bases between them. Germline V CDR1 and CDR2: SGDLS, YYNGEE. There are 15 residues in the CDR3.

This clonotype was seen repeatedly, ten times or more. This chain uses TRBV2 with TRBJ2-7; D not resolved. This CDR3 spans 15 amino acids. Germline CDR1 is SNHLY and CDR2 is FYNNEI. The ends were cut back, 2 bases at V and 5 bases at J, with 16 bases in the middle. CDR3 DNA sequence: TGTGCCAGCAGTGAATCGTCTCAATTATCGGACGAGCAGTACTTC. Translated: CASSESSQLSDEQYF.

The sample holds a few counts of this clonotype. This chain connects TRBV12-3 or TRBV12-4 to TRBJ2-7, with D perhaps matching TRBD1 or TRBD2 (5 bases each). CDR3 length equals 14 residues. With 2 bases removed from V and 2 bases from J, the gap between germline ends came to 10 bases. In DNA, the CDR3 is TGTGCCAGCAGTTTAAGGGACGGTACCTACGAGCAGTACTTC. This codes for CASSLRDGTYEQYF.

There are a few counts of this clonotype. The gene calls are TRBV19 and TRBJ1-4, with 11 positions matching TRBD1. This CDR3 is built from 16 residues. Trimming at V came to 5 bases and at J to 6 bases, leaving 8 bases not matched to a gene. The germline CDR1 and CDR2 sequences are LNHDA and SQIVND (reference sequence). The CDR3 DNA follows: TGTGCCAGTAGTTACAGACCGGGACAGGGGGATGAAAAACTGTTTTTT. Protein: CASSYRPGQGDEKLFF.

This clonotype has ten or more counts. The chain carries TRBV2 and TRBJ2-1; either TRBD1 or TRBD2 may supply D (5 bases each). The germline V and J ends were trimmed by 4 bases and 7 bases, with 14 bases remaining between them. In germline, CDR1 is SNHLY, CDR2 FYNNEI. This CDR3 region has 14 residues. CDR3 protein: CASSVPAEGNEQFF. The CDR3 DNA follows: TGTGCCAGCAGTGTTCCCGCCGAGGGGAATGAGCAGTTCTTC. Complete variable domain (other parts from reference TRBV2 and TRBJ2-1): EPEVTQTPSHQVTQMGQEVILRCVPISNHLYFYWYRQILGQKVEFLVSFYNNEISEKSEIFDDQFSVERPDGSNFTLKIRSTKLEDSAMYFCASSVPAEGNEQFFGPGTRLTVL.

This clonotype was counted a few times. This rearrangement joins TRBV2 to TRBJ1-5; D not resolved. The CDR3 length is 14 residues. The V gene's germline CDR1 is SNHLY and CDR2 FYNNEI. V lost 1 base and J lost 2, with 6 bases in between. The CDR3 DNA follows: TGTGCCAGCAGTGAAGTTGGGCGCAATCAGCCCCAGCATTTT. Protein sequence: CASSEVGRNQPQHF. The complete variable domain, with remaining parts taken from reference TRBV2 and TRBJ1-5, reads EPEVTQTPSHQVTQMGQEVILRCVPISNHLYFYWYRQILGQKVEFLVSFYNNEISEKSEIFDDQFSVERPDGSNFTLKIRSTKLEDSAMYFCASSEVGRNQPQHFGDGTRLSIL.

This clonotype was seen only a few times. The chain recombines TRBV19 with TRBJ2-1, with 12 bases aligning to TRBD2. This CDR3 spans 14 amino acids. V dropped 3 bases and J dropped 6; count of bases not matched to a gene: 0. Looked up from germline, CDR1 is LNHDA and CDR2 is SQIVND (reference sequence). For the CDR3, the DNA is TGTGCCAGTAGTATGGGACTAGCGGGCAATGAGCAGTTCTTC. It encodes CASSMGLAGNEQFF.

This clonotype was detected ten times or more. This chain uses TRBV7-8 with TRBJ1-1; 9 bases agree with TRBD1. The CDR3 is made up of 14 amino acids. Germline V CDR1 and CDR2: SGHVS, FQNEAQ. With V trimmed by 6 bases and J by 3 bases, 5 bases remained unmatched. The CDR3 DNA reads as TGTGCCAGCAGTTTGTGGACAGGGGACACTGAAGCTTTCTTT. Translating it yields CASSLWTGDTEAFF.

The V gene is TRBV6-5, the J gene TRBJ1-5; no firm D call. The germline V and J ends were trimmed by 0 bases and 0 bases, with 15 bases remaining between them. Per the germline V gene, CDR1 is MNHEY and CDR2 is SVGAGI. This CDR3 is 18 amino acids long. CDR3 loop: CASSYSRVGLYSNQPQHF. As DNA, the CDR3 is TGTGCCAGCAGTTACTCGAGGGTAGGTCTTTATAGCAATCAGCCCCAGCATTTT.

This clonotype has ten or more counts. The CDR3 reads CASSLGRGGTRGRNEQFF. As DNA, the CDR3 is TGTGCCAGCAGCTTAGGAAGAGGAGGGACTAGAGGACGGAATGAGCAGTTCTTC. V is TRBV7-8 and J is TRBJ2-1, with 8 bases fitting TRBD2. Germline CDR1 and CDR2: SGHVS and FQNEAQ. This CDR3 region has 18 residues. Unmatched junction bases numbered 15, after V lost 1 base and J lost 7 bases.

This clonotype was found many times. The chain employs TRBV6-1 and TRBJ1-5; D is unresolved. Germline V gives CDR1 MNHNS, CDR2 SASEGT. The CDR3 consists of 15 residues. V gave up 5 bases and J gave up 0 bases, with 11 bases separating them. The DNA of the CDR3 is TGTGCCAGCAGTCCCAGGAAAAATAGCAATCAGCCCCAGCATTTT. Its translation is CASSPRKNSNQPQHF.